The 29 T cell receptor beta chains below were found in one sample sequenced in a study of blood T cell repertoires in COVID-19. TCRdb keeps only in-frame clones here, not all; method: immunoSEQ multiplex PCR. The table records about 160,000 clones, around 85% of them present only once. The sequencing sample was made of peripheral blood. The receptors shown here come from a human donor with acute or convalescent COVID-19. The donor label of this sample is uncertain.

V and J are TRBV9 and TRBJ1-1; D is ambiguous. The CDR3 runs to 16 residues. Germline CDR1 SGDLS, CDR2 YYNGEE. The germline V and J ends were trimmed by 0 bases and 6 bases, with 18 bases remaining between them. The CDR3 here is CASSVEYTPPGSEAFF. For the CDR3, the DNA is TGTGCCAGCAGCGTAGAATACACACCGCCCGGGTCTGAAGCTTTCTTT. Full variable domain (missing parts from reference TRBV9 and TRBJ1-1): DSGVTQTPKHLITATGQRVTLRCSPRSGDLSVYWYQQSLDQGLQFLIQYYNGEERAKGNILERFSAQQFPDLHSELNLSSLELGDSALYFCASSVEYTPPGSEAFFGQGTRLTVV.

A single count supports this clone. This chain joins TRBV7-8 and TRBJ1-5; possibly TRBD1 for D (6 bases). The germline CDR1 and CDR2 sequences are SGHVS and FQNEAQ. The CDR3 has 18 residues. Trimming removed 4 bases from V and 1 base from J, with 20 bases in between. CDR3 region: CASSSLIQGKLSNQPQHF. DNA for the CDR3: TGTGCCAGCAGCTCCCTAATACAGGGAAAATTAAGCAATCAGCCCCAGCATTTT.

The chain links TRBV7-2 to TRBJ2-4; 7 nucleotides align to TRBD1. This CDR3 has 15 residues. The V gene's germline CDR1 is SGHTA and CDR2 FQGNSA. With 4 bases clipped from V and 5 bases from J, the junction kept 8 bases outside the gene matches. Written as DNA, the CDR3 is TGTGCCAGCAGCTGGAGGACCGGGACAGAAAACATTCAGTACTTC. Its protein is CASSWRTGTENIQYF.

The chain uses TRBV2 and TRBJ2-7, with D maybe TRBD1 (5 bases). The V end lost 7 bases, the J end lost 6 bases, and 16 bases lay between the germline ends. Germline V gene sequence: CDR1 SNHLY, CDR2 FYNNEI. The CDR3 sequence is 13 residues long. This chain's CDR3 is CASNPRVSTEQYF. The DNA of the CDR3 is TGTGCCAGCAACCCCAGGGTATCAACCGAGCAGTACTTC.

The V and J genes are TRBV27 and TRBJ2-3; tentative D call: TRBD1 (5 bases). Trimming pared 6 bases from V and 5 bases from J, leaving 15 bases between. The CDR3 contains 14 residues. CDR1 is MNHEY and CDR2 is SMNVEV in the germline V gene (reference sequence). This chain's CDR3 is CASSPLRGVDTQYF. CDR3 sequence (DNA): TGTGCCAGCAGCCCTTTAAGGGGTGTAGATACGCAGTATTTT.

On this clone: Since a much larger clone is just one base distant, this may be a read error. The chain carries TRBV6-5 and TRBJ1-6; the D is unclear. Between the trimmed V and J ends, which lost 2 bases and 14 bases, there was a span of 13 bases. Germline V gene lookup returns CDR1 MNHEY and CDR2 SVGAGI. The CDR3 is 13 residues long. The CDR3, as DNA: TGTGCCAGCAGTTACGATGTCGGGGAATCCCTCCACTTT. Its translation: CASSYDVGESLHF.

The chain recombines TRBV7-6 with TRBJ1-5, with D tentatively TRBD1 (6 bases). From germline, CDR1 is SGHVS and CDR2 FNYEAQ. This CDR3 comprises 19 residues. With 2 bases removed from V and 6 bases from J, the gap between germline ends came to 26 bases. Here the CDR3 DNA reads TGTGCCAGCAGCTTACAGAGCCCACCACAGACAGGCCGGGGTCAGCCCCAGCATTTT. Its protein is CASSLQSPPQTGRGQPQHF. The full variable domain, completed using reference TRBV7-6 and TRBJ1-5, is GAGVSQSPRYKVTKRGQDVALRCDPISGHVSLYWYRQALGQGPEFLTYFNYEAQQDKSGLPNDRFSAERPEGSISTLTIQRTEQRDSAMYRCASSLQSPPQTGRGQPQHFGDGTRLSIL.

The chain uses TRBV5-1 and TRBJ2-2, with 7 positions matching TRBD2. Germline CDR1 and CDR2: SGHRS and YFSETQ. The J segment lost 4 bases and the V segment lost 4 bases, leaving 13 bases of the junction unmatched. The CDR3 is 17 residues long. The CDR3 loop is CASSLLLSGDLTGELFF. The CDR3 bases are TGCGCCAGCAGCCTCCTCCTAAGCGGGGATCTCACCGGGGAGCTGTTTTTT.

The J gene is TRBJ2-7, the V gene TRBV5-1; D uncertain. The V and J ends lost 4 bases and 5 bases respectively, with 16 bases between them. The CDR3 consists of 14 residues. The germline gives CDR1 SGHRS, CDR2 YFSETQ. For the CDR3, the DNA is TGCGCCAGCAGCCCCATGAGCCCACCCGACGAGCAGTACTTC. Translating it yields CASSPMSPPDEQYF.

The J gene is TRBJ1-2, the V gene TRBV29-1; a weak D match, TRBD1 (6 bases). In germline, CDR1 is SQVTM, CDR2 ANQGSEA. The length of the CDR3 is 14 residues. Trimming took 5 bases from V and 5 from J, leaving 18 bases between them. The CDR3 is CSVYPGTQDYGYTF. The DNA of the CDR3 is TGCAGCGTTTACCCCGGGACACAAGATTATGGCTACACCTTC.

The chain employs TRBV7-9 and TRBJ2-7; no clear D. The CDR3 sequence is 13 residues long. Trimming stripped 2 bases from V and 3 bases from J, with 8 bases between. CDR1 is SEHNR and CDR2 is FQNEAQ in the germline V gene (reference sequence). CDR3 DNA sequence: TGTGCCAGCAGCTTACCCCACTACTACGAGCAGTACTTC. Translated: CASSLPHYYEQYF.

The gene calls are TRBV7-2 and TRBJ2-3, with 8 bases identical to TRBD2. With V trimmed by 5 bases and J by 6 bases, 10 bases remained unmatched. This CDR3 region has 15 residues. The V gene's germline CDR1 is SGHTA and CDR2 FQGNSA. The CDR3 region has the DNA TGTGCCAGCAGCCCTTGGACTAGCAAATCCGATACGCAGTATTTT. Protein product: CASSPWTSKSDTQYF.

This clone was found once. The chain joins TRBV6-5 to TRBJ1-6; D is ambiguous. The V gene's germline CDR1 is MNHEY and CDR2 SVGAGI. Trimming left V 6 bases short and J 8 bases short, with 8 bases between. The CDR3 covers 12 residues. In DNA form, the CDR3 reads TGTGCCAGCAGCGTTTATTATTCACCCCTCCACTTT. Protein product: CASSVYYSPLHF.

The chain is built from TRBV7-3 and TRBJ1-1; TRBD1 agrees at 8 bases. From germline, CDR1 is SGHTA and CDR2 FQGTGA. Trimming removed 6 bases from V and 8 bases from J; junction bases left unmatched: 8. The CDR3 consists of 13 residues. The chain's CDR3 is CASRLGDRTEAFF. The CDR3 region has the DNA TGTGCCAGCAGGTTAGGGGACAGGACCGAAGCTTTCTTT.

The chain combines TRBV24-1 with TRBJ2-3, with 15 bases matching TRBD2. The CDR3 sequence is 17 residues long. Germline loops: CDR1 KGHDR, CDR2 SFDVKD. Trimming cost V 5 bases and J 6 bases; bases outside gene matches: 8. The CDR3 coding sequence is TGTGCCACCAGTGTTGGGACTAGCGGGGGGAGGCTGGATACGCAGTATTTT. Protein sequence: CATSVGTSGGRLDTQYF.

The chain joins TRBV11-2 to TRBJ1-2; D remains ambiguous. The ends were cut back, 0 bases at V and 2 bases at J, with 4 bases in the middle. CDR1 is SGHAT and CDR2 is FQNNGV in the germline V gene. The CDR3 length is 13 residues. CDR3: CASSLDGNYGYTF. For the CDR3, the DNA is TGTGCCAGCAGCTTAGATGGCAACTATGGCTACACCTTC.

The chain is built from TRBV18 and TRBJ2-2, with TRBD2 identical over 7 bases. The CDR3 contains 14 residues. Trimming took 5 bases from V and 5 from J; bases not matched to a gene: 5. Per germline, CDR1 KGHSH and CDR2 LQKENI. The CDR3 reads CASSARGGTGELFF. DNA of the CDR3: TGTGCCAGCTCAGCTCGCGGGGGTACCGGGGAGCTGTTTTTT.

The J gene is TRBJ1-1, the V gene TRBV3-1 (or the pseudogene TRBV3-2); D uncertain. This CDR3 contains 11 residues. The V and J ends lost 3 bases and 11 bases respectively, with 10 bases between them. In germline, CDR1 is LGHDT, CDR2 YNNKEL (reference sequence). The chain's CDR3 is CASSHAERAFF. The CDR3 DNA sequence: TGTGCCAGCAGCCACGCCGAACGGGCTTTCTTT.

The chain combines TRBV7-2 with TRBJ1-5; D is possibly TRBD1 (6 bases). Germline CDR1 SGHTA, CDR2 FQGNSA. V dropped 1 base and J dropped 7 bases, with 20 bases sitting between them. The CDR3 loop spans 17 amino acids. The CDR3 loop is CASSLGFGGAPGQPQHF. CDR3 nucleotide sequence: TGTGCCAGCAGCTTAGGCTTCGGGGGGGCGCCGGGACAGCCCCAGCATTTT.

There are a few counts of this clone. V usage is TRBV19 and J usage is TRBJ1-1; D gene uncertain. Trimming took off 4 bases at V and 7 bases at J, with 19 bases between the two ends. The CDR3 is 15 amino acids. The V gene's germline CDR1 is LNHDA and CDR2 SQIVND (reference sequence). CDR3 sequence: CASSTSRPGKVEAFF. The CDR3, as DNA: TGTGCCAGTAGTACCTCGAGACCGGGAAAGGTTGAAGCTTTCTTT. The full variable domain, its missing parts supplied by reference TRBV19 and TRBJ1-1, is DGGITQSPKYLFRKEGQNVTLSCEQNLNHDAMYWYRQDPGQGLRLIYYSQIVNDFQKGDIAEGYSVSREKKESFPLTVTSAQKNPTAFYLCASSTSRPGKVEAFFGQGTRLTVV.

The V gene is TRBV18, the J gene TRBJ1-5; D perhaps matches TRBD1 (5 bases). Between the trimmed V and J ends, which lost 3 bases and 6 bases, there was a span of 15 bases. Germline CDR1 and CDR2: KGHSH and LQKENI. The CDR3 has 15 amino acids. The CDR3, as DNA: TGTGCCAGCTCACCCCGGGACCAGGGAGGTCAGCCCCAGCATTTT. The encoded protein is CASSPRDQGGQPQHF.

Here the CDR3 DNA reads TGTGCCACAACGGGACAGACAAATGAAAAACTGTTTTTT. Translated, it gives CATTGQTNEKLFF. The gene calls are TRBV7-9 and TRBJ1-4; 7 bases line up with TRBD1. Looked up from germline, CDR1 is SEHNR and CDR2 is FQNEAQ (reference sequence). The ends lost 10 bases at V and 5 bases at J; junction bases unmatched: 7. CDR3 length: 13 amino acids. Supplemented by reference TRBV7-9 and TRBJ1-4, the full variable domain reads DTGVSQNPRHKITKRGQNVTFRCDPISEHNRLYWYRQTLGQGPEFLTYFQNEAQLEKSRLLSDRFSAERPKGSFSTLEIQRTEQGDSAMYLCATTGQTNEKLFFGSGTQLSVL.

The chain has TRBV7-2 and TRBJ1-2, with 7 positions matching TRBD1. Germline V gene data show CDR1 as SGHTA and CDR2 as FQGNSA. This CDR3 is built from 13 residues. V lost 5 bases to trimming and J lost 2 bases; unmatched junction nucleotides: 2. The DNA for the CDR3 is TGTGCCAGCAGCCGGGACAGAAACTATGGCTACACCTTC. Translation: CASSRDRNYGYTF.

V is TRBV6-5 and J is TRBJ1-5; 7 bases map to TRBD1. The V gene end was trimmed by 7 bases and the J gene end by 2 bases; junction bases not matched to a gene: 8. Germline CDR1 reads MNHEY; CDR2 reads SVGAGI. This CDR3 has 15 amino acids. CDR3 coding DNA: TGTGCCAGCATGACCGGGACAGTTGGCAATCAGCCCCAGCATTTT. Protein: CASMTGTVGNQPQHF.

The chain employs TRBV4-3 and TRBJ2-3; 9 positions agree with TRBD2. Looked up from germline, CDR1 is LGHNA and CDR2 is YSLEER. The length of the CDR3 is 17 residues. J gave up 3 bases and V 0 bases, and 7 bases lay outside the gene matches. The CDR3 DNA reads as TGCGCCAGCAGCCAAGAGTCGCGGGGGGGCCGAACAGATACGCAGTATTTT. It is translated as CASSQESRGGRTDTQYF.

The chain combines TRBV19 with TRBJ1-1; 8 positions agree with TRBD1. The CDR3 extends over 12 amino acids. Losses at the gene ends were 4 bases for V and 5 bases for J; bases not matched to a gene: 0. Germline V gene data show CDR1 as LNHDA and CDR2 as SQIVND (reference sequence). The DNA of the CDR3 is TGTGCCAGTAGTAACAGGGGGACTGAAGCTTTCTTT. Translating it yields CASSNRGTEAFF.

This chain connects TRBV6-5 to TRBJ1-2; no clear D gene. V was clipped by 6 bases and J by 7 bases, with 21 bases between them. Germline CDR1 reads MNHEY; CDR2 reads SVGAGI. The CDR3 sequence is 15 residues long. The CDR3 sequence: CASSDRRTLEGGYTF. The CDR3 nucleotides read TGTGCCAGCAGCGACCGGAGGACGTTAGAGGGTGGCTACACCTTC.

The chain joins TRBV5-5 to TRBJ1-1; 7 nucleotides align to TRBD1. V shed 0 bases, J shed 6 bases, and the junction held 5 bases outside the gene matches. The CDR3 totals 14 residues. Germline V gene lookup returns CDR1 SGHKS and CDR2 YYEKEE (reference sequence). CDR3 nucleotides: TGTGCCAGCAGCTTGGAGTACAGGGGCCCTGAAGCTTTCTTT. It translates to CASSLEYRGPEAFF.

The J gene is TRBJ1-3, the V gene TRBV7-9, with D possibly TRBD1 on 5 matching bases. The CDR3 totals 15 residues. The germline V gene encodes CDR1 SEHNR and CDR2 FQNEAQ (reference sequence). V was shortened by 6 bases and J by 4 bases, with 16 bases between the two germline ends. CDR3 sequence: CASRPDSQRGNTIYF. The CDR3 region has the DNA TGTGCCAGCAGACCCGACAGTCAACGGGGAAACACCATATATTTT. The full variable domain, in which reference TRBV7-9 and TRBJ1-3 provide the parts outside the CDR3, is DTGVSQNPRHKITKRGQNVTFRCDPISEHNRLYWYRQTLGQGPEFLTYFQNEAQLEKSRLLSDRFSAERPKGSFSTLEIQRTEQGDSAMYLCASRPDSQRGNTIYFGEGSWLTVV.